Following are 31 T cell receptor beta chains from one sample sequenced in a study of blood T cell repertoires in COVID-19. Sequenced by immunoSEQ multiplex PCR; TCRdb stores in-frame clones only, minus some. The sample lists tens of thousands of clones; roughly nine tenths were seen once. The material sequenced was peripheral blood. The source of these receptors is a woman in her fifties or sixties with active COVID-19.

This chain connects TRBV27 to TRBJ2-5; 7 bases are a match to TRBD2. The V segment lost 4 bases and the J segment 4 bases; nucleotides outside the gene matches: 6. Germline CDR1 is MNHEY and CDR2 is SMNVEV (reference sequence). This CDR3 contains 14 residues. DNA of the CDR3: TGTGCCAGCAGTTCTGGCGGGAGAGGAGAGACCCAGTACTTC. It translates to CASSSGGRGETQYF.

The J gene is TRBJ1-1, the V gene TRBV27, with 12 bases matching TRBD1. V was clipped by 0 bases and J by 2 bases; unmatched bases: 1. Germline CDR1 is MNHEY and CDR2 is SMNVEV (reference sequence). This CDR3 contains 16 residues. The CDR3 loop reads CASSLSGTGGNTEAFF. The DNA of the CDR3 is TGTGCCAGCAGTTTATCAGGGACAGGGGGCAACACTGAAGCTTTCTTT.

V is TRBV14 and J is TRBJ1-4, with 7 bases aligning to TRBD1. CDR1 is SGHDN, CDR2 FVKESK, per germline. CDR3 length equals 13 residues. After removal of 4 bases from V and 10 bases from J, the junction contained 6 bases not matched to a gene. CDR3 region: CASSLGQARKLFF. CDR3 nucleotide sequence: TGTGCCAGCAGCCTTGGACAGGCACGAAAACTGTTTTTT.

J is TRBJ2-1 and V is TRBV24-1; D gene ambiguous. Trimming removed 4 bases from V and 0 bases from J, with 9 bases in between. There are 15 residues in the CDR3. Germline CDR1 and CDR2: KGHDR and SFDVKD. The CDR3 sequence: CATSEGGSSYNEQFF. The CDR3 DNA sequence: TGTGCCACCAGTGAAGGCGGAAGCTCCTACAATGAGCAGTTCTTC.

V and J are TRBV9 and TRBJ1-5, with 7 bases lining up with TRBD1. The trim removed 4 bases at V and 2 bases at J, leaving 6 bases unmatched. CDR1 and CDR2 from the germline V gene are SGDLS and YYNGEE. CDR3 length equals 15 residues. The CDR3 nucleotides are TGTGCCAGCAGCCCTACAGGGGAGGGCAATCAGCCCCAGCATTTT. Its protein is CASSPTGEGNQPQHF.

This chain connects TRBV9 to TRBJ2-1; 9 nucleotides line up with TRBD2. V was pared by 3 bases and J by 7 bases, with 17 bases of the junction left unmatched. Germline CDR1 is SGDLS and CDR2 is YYNGEE. The length of the CDR3 is 18 residues. The CDR3 nucleotides are TGTGCCAGCAGCGCAGATTTGCCACTAGCGGGTGATACAAATGAGCAGTTCTTC. Its protein is CASSADLPLAGDTNEQFF.

Here the CDR3 reads CASGGGGFTDTQYF. In nucleotides, the CDR3 is TGCGCCAGCGGGGGGGGAGGGTTCACAGATACGCAGTATTTT. The genes are TRBV10-2 and TRBJ2-3, with 7 bases fitting TRBD2. V trimming: 8 bases; J trimming: 2 bases; junction bases outside the gene matches: 7. CDR1 is WSHSY, CDR2 SAAADI, per germline. The CDR3 is 14 residues long.

The count of this clone is one. The CDR3 DNA reads TGTGCCAGTAGTCTTGACAGGGGGAGCGCTGAAGCTTTCTTT. It yields the protein CASSLDRGSAEAFF. This chain uses TRBV19 with TRBJ1-1, with 9 bases lining up with TRBD1. There are 14 residues in the CDR3. V was pared by 5 bases and J by 6 bases, with 7 bases of the junction left unmatched. The germline gives CDR1 LNHDA, CDR2 SQIVND (reference sequence).

This clone was seen only a few times. The chain uses TRBV6-5 and TRBJ1-1; possible D gene TRBD1, 6 bases. The CDR3 runs 10 residues. Trimming shortened V by 6 bases and J by 8 bases, and 7 bases separated the two germline ends. Per the germline V gene, CDR1 is MNHEY and CDR2 is SVGAGI. CDR3 residues: CASSRGEAFF. In DNA form, the CDR3 reads TGTGCCAGCAGCAGGGGCGAAGCTTTCTTT.

This clone has a single count. The rearrangement joins TRBV19 to TRBJ2-2; maybe TRBD2 (6 bases). This CDR3 spans 16 amino acids. Germline loops: CDR1 LNHDA, CDR2 SQIVND (reference sequence). V lost 3 bases and J lost 4, with 15 bases in between. The CDR3 DNA follows: TGTGCCAGTAGTATTGGGACTTTAATCCCCACCGGGGAGCTGTTTTTT. Translated, it gives CASSIGTLIPTGELFF. Drawing the rest from reference TRBV19 and TRBJ2-2, the complete variable domain is DGGITQSPKYLFRKEGQNVTLSCEQNLNHDAMYWYRQDPGQGLRLIYYSQIVNDFQKGDIAEGYSVSREKKESFPLTVTSAQKNPTAFYLCASSIGTLIPTGELFFGEGSRLTVL.

The V call is TRBV11-3, the J call TRBJ2-7, with 7 bases aligning to TRBD2. The CDR3 sequence is 14 residues long. Germline loops: CDR1 SGHNT, CDR2 YENEEA. V dropped 5 bases and J dropped 2; count of bases not matched to a gene: 6. DNA of the CDR3: TGTGCCAGCAGCCCCCGGGGAGGGGCCTACGAGCAGTACTTC. Translating it yields CASSPRGGAYEQYF. Looking up the rest from reference TRBV11-3 and TRBJ2-7 gives the full variable domain: EAGVVQSPRYKIIEKKQPVAFWCNPISGHNTLYWYLQNLGQGPELLIRYENEEAVDDSQLPKDRFSAERLKGVDSTLKIQPAELGDSAVYLCASSPRGGAYEQYFGPGTRLTVT.

The chain employs TRBV6-1 and TRBJ2-7; unclear D gene. Trimming left V 2 bases short and J 5 bases short, with 16 bases between. The germline gives CDR1 MNHNS, CDR2 SASEGT. The CDR3 length is 15 residues. The CDR3 DNA sequence: TGTGCCAGCAGTGAAAACGCGGCGGAGTACCACGAGCAGTACTTC. Its protein product is CASSENAAEYHEQYF.

The chain links TRBV28 to TRBJ2-1, with a possible D match to TRBD2 (5 bases). Trimming left V 6 bases short and J 7 bases short, with 19 bases between. Germline CDR1 MDHEN, CDR2 SYDVKM. CDR3 length: 15 residues. The CDR3 coding sequence is TGTGCCAGCAGGCCGGAAGGAGGAGAAGGAAATGAGCAGTTCTTC. It yields the protein CASRPEGGEGNEQFF.

The chain couples TRBV15 to TRBJ1-1; D unresolved. The CDR3 length is 13 residues. The germline CDR1 and CDR2 sequences are LNHNV and YYDKDF (reference sequence). Trimming pared 0 bases from V and 7 bases from J, leaving 9 bases between. CDR3 coding DNA: TGTGCCACCAGCAGAGATCCTGGCTTTGAAGCTTTCTTT. Residues: CATSRDPGFEAFF.

The chain is built from TRBV5-1 and TRBJ2-2; 13 nucleotides line up with TRBD2. Per the germline V gene, CDR1 is SGHRS and CDR2 is YFSETQ. Trimming removed 3 bases from V and 6 bases from J; junction bases left unmatched: 2. The CDR3 consists of 15 residues. CDR3: CASSSGLAGAGELFF. The CDR3 DNA is TGCGCCAGCAGCTCTGGACTAGCGGGAGCCGGGGAGCTGTTTTTT.

This clone was seen more than once but under ten times. This chain links TRBV27 with TRBJ1-5; D gene uncertain. The length of the CDR3 is 14 residues. V was shortened by 8 bases and J by 2 bases, with 13 bases between the two germline ends. In germline, CDR1 is MNHEY, CDR2 SMNVEV (reference sequence). The CDR3 here is CASGRKGGNQPQHF. The CDR3 nucleotides are TGTGCCAGCGGTCGAAAGGGAGGCAATCAGCCCCAGCATTTT.

This clone was counted between two and nine times. The J gene is TRBJ2-1, the V gene TRBV4-1; TRBD2 is a possible D gene (6 bases). Germline V gives CDR1 MGHRA, CDR2 YSYEKL. With 5 bases removed from V and 9 bases from J, the gap between germline ends came to 14 bases. This CDR3 comprises 13 residues. The CDR3 sequence is CASSGSRAGEQFF. DNA of the CDR3: TGCGCCAGCAGCGGCTCCAGAGCGGGTGAGCAGTTCTTC.

The chain recombines TRBV5-6 with TRBJ2-3; the match to TRBD1 covers 8 bases. In germline, CDR1 is SGHDT, CDR2 YYEEEE. This CDR3 is 17 amino acids long. The V segment lost 5 bases and the J segment 1 base; nucleotides outside the gene matches: 12. The DNA for the CDR3 is TGTGCCAGCAGACCACTTCCGACAGGGGTGGGCACAGATACGCAGTATTTT. Protein sequence: CASRPLPTGVGTDTQYF.

This chain links TRBV2 with TRBJ2-7, with D perhaps matching TRBD1 (6 bases). The CDR3 runs 12 residues. The germline CDR1 and CDR2 sequences are SNHLY and FYNNEI. V gave up 11 bases and J gave up 0 bases, with 11 bases separating them. CDR3 protein: CAAQGSSYEQYF. The CDR3 bases are TGTGCCGCCCAGGGGAGCTCCTACGAGCAGTACTTC.

The rearrangement joins TRBV19 to TRBJ1-2; a possible D gene is TRBD1 (6 bases). Germline V gene sequence: CDR1 LNHDA, CDR2 SQIVND (reference sequence). CDR3 length equals 17 residues. V lost 6 bases and J lost 1, with 21 bases in between. The CDR3 sequence: CASRETGLGESNYGYTF. CDR3 nucleotides: TGTGCCAGTAGGGAGACAGGTCTTGGAGAAAGTAACTATGGCTACACCTTC.

V is TRBV9 and J is TRBJ2-1, with a weak D call TRBD2 (5 bases). Deletions cut 0 bases from V and 8 bases from J, with 12 bases between. The CDR3 extends over 14 amino acids. Germline V gives CDR1 SGDLS, CDR2 YYNGEE. The CDR3 DNA is TGTGCCAGCAGCGTAGCGGGATTTCAAGATGAGCAGTTCTTC. Its protein product is CASSVAGFQDEQFF.

V gene TRBV4-1 combines with J gene TRBJ1-6; D perhaps matches TRBD1 (6 bases). With 0 bases removed from V and 8 bases from J, the gap between germline ends came to 11 bases. The CDR3 totals 15 residues. From germline, CDR1 is MGHRA and CDR2 YSYEKL. The CDR3 loop is CASSQEWTVDSPLHF. The CDR3 DNA follows: TGCGCCAGCAGCCAAGAATGGACAGTAGATTCACCCCTCCACTTT.

The chain joins TRBV28 to TRBJ2-7; 7 nucleotides match TRBD2. V was pared by 5 bases and J by 3 bases, with 10 bases of the junction left unmatched. The CDR3 is 15 amino acids. Germline CDR1 is MDHEN and CDR2 is SYDVKM. The CDR3 coding sequence is TGTGCCAGCAGTCCCGGGACTACGAAAGACTACGAGCAGTACTTC. Translating it yields CASSPGTTKDYEQYF.

The rearrangement uses TRBV15 and TRBJ1-1; TRBD1 might be the D (5 bases). V lost 1 base and J 5 bases, leaving 11 bases between the germline ends. The CDR3 length is 14 residues. Looked up from germline, CDR1 is LNHNV and CDR2 is YYDKDF (reference sequence). CDR3 coding DNA: TGTGCCACCAGCAGAGTCATGCGGGGGACTGAAGCTTTCTTT. This gives the protein CATSRVMRGTEAFF.

J is TRBJ2-1 and V is TRBV27, with no clear D. Per the germline V gene, CDR1 is MNHEY and CDR2 is SMNVEV (reference sequence). The CDR3 sequence is 12 residues long. Between the trimmed V and J ends, which lost 5 bases and 4 bases, there was a span of 6 bases. The CDR3 reads CASSRQYNEQFF. For the CDR3, the DNA is TGTGCCAGCAGTCGACAATACAATGAGCAGTTCTTC.

The gene calls are TRBV6-6 and TRBJ2-7; D not resolved. CDR1 is MNHNY and CDR2 is SVGAGI in the germline V gene (reference sequence). The CDR3 spans 15 residues. Trimming stripped 2 bases from V and 6 bases from J, with 17 bases between. CDR3 residues: CASSYGTTAQAEQYF. CDR3 in DNA: TGTGCCAGCAGTTACGGTACGACGGCTCAGGCCGAGCAGTACTTC.

The V and J genes are TRBV2 and TRBJ1-3; D possibly corresponds to TRBD1 (5 bases). Germline CDR1 SNHLY, CDR2 FYNNEI. Trimming cost V 4 bases and J 5 bases, with 18 bases left between them. The CDR3 runs to 16 residues. The CDR3 reads CASSVDRDLSRNTIYF. DNA of the CDR3: TGTGCCAGCAGTGTCGACCGGGACTTATCCAGAAACACCATATATTTT.

The rearrangement uses TRBV9 and TRBJ2-7; 14 bases line up with TRBD2. J lost 6 bases, V lost 3 bases, and 8 bases had no gene match. CDR1 and CDR2 from the germline V gene are SGDLS and YYNGEE. CDR3 length: 16 residues. The CDR3 reads CASSGLAGGPSAEQYF. For the CDR3, the DNA is TGTGCCAGCAGCGGACTAGCGGGAGGGCCGTCTGCCGAGCAGTACTTC. The variable domain in full, completed from reference TRBV9 and TRBJ2-7, reads DSGVTQTPKHLITATGQRVTLRCSPRSGDLSVYWYQQSLDQGLQFLIQYYNGEERAKGNILERFSAQQFPDLHSELNLSSLELGDSALYFCASSGLAGGPSAEQYFGPGTRLTVT.

The chain has TRBV2 and TRBJ2-2, with 9 bases lining up with TRBD2. The CDR3 has 14 amino acids. Germline loops: CDR1 SNHLY, CDR2 FYNNEI. J was trimmed by 2 bases and V by 10 bases; bases with no gene match: 5. This chain's CDR3 is CATTRGGNTGELFF. The CDR3 DNA is TGTGCCACTACGCGGGGGGGTAACACCGGGGAGCTGTTTTTT. Combining the CDR3 with reference TRBV2 and TRBJ2-2 gives the whole variable domain EPEVTQTPSHQVTQMGQEVILRCVPISNHLYFYWYRQILGQKVEFLVSFYNNEISEKSEIFDDQFSVERPDGSNFTLKIRSTKLEDSAMYFCATTRGGNTGELFFGEGSRLTVL.

The gene calls are TRBV6-1 and TRBJ1-2, with 9 bases fitting TRBD1. Losses at the gene ends were 3 bases for V and 8 bases for J; bases not matched to a gene: 10. CDR3 length equals 15 residues. Germline V gives CDR1 MNHNS, CDR2 SASEGT. The CDR3 protein is CASSDPGQGSVGYTF. The CDR3 DNA is TGTGCCAGCAGTGACCCGGGACAGGGATCTGTGGGCTACACCTTC.

This clone has more than one count but fewer than ten. The V call is TRBV3-1 (or the pseudogene TRBV3-2), the J call TRBJ1-1; D is unresolved. Trimming removed 4 bases at V and 1 base at J, with 7 bases between. CDR1 and CDR2 (germline): LGHDT, YNNKEL (reference sequence). This CDR3 has 13 amino acids. Written as DNA, the CDR3 is TGTGCCAGCAGCCTACAGCAGAACACTGAAGCTTTCTTT. As protein: CASSLQQNTEAFF.